These T cell receptor beta chains were read from a single sample in a study of blood T cell repertoires in COVID-19. Only in-frame clones appear in the TCRdb table, and some are missing; sequencing was by immunoSEQ multiplex PCR. The sample consists of more than 250,000 clones, roughly 86% of them appearing once. What was sequenced was peripheral blood. Receptor source: a woman aged 25 to 39 who had recovered from COVID-19. Both conserved end residues are part of each CDR3. A D gene is named only where the DNA matches it firmly. A row's size may be missing; if present it is once, few, many or a size class.

TRBJ1-4 | NA | NA | TRBV11-2 | TGTGCCAGCAGCTTAGATAGCCGGCTCAGAGAAAAACTGTTTTTT | CASSLDSRLREKLFF
TRBJ1-2 | NA | NA | TRBV3-1/TRBV3-2 | TGTGCCAGCAGCCAGCAAAAAGGGGTGGGCTACACCTTC | CASSQQKGVGYTF
TRBJ1-2 | NA | TRBD1 | TRBV19 | TGTGCCAGTAGTCGGGACAGGCGCTATGGCTACACCTTC | CASSRDRRYGYTF
TRBJ2-7 | NA | TRBD1 | TRBV18 | TGTGCCAGCTCCCCAATTCCGGGGGACAGGAAGTACTTC | CASSPIPGDRKYF
TRBJ2-5 | NA | TRBD2 | TRBV3-1/TRBV3-2 | TGTGCCAGCAGCCAACCAGCGGGAGTGTCAGAGACCCAGTACTTC | CASSQPAGVSETQYF
TRBJ1-5 | NA | NA | TRBV2 | TGTGCCAGCAGTGCCCGCCGGGATATCAATCAGCCCCAGCATTTT | CASSARRDINQPQHF
TRBJ1-5 | NA | TRBD1 | TRBV2 | TGTGCCAGCAGTGAAAATACAGGGGGGTTAGAGCCCCAGCATTTT | CASSENTGGLEPQHF
TRBJ1-4 | NA | TRBD1 | TRBV28 | TGTGCCAGCAGTTTATTGGACAGGGCTAATGAAAAACTGTTTTTT | CASSLLDRANEKLFF
TRBJ1-1 | once | NA | TRBV12-3/TRBV12-4 | TGTGCCAGCAGTTTGGGCAGGGGAGCTTTCTTT | CASSLGRGAFF
TRBJ2-7 | NA | NA | TRBV28 | TGTGCCAGCAGTTTAAGGGTAGCGAACTACGAGCAGTACTTC | CASSLRVANYEQYF
TRBJ2-1 | NA | TRBD2 | TRBV5-1 | TGCGCCAGCAGCTCCCTAGCGGGAGAAAGAAATGAGCAGTTCTTC | CASSSLAGERNEQFF